Presented here are 18 T cell receptor beta chains from one specimen sequenced in a study of blood T cell repertoires in COVID-19. Assay used: immunoSEQ multiplex PCR; TCRdb lists only in-frame clones, some missing. The data show 65,000 to 80,000 clones, with approximately 90% seen just once and about 4.5% held by the top ten. Sequencing was performed on peripheral blood. The receptors stem from a man aged 45-65 years with active COVID-19.

V and J are TRBV10-3 and TRBJ2-3; D may be TRBD2 (7 bases). Germline V gene sequence: CDR1 ENHRY, CDR2 SYGVKD. The CDR3 is made up of 16 amino acids. Trimming shortened V by 4 bases and J by 1 base, and 15 bases separated the two germline ends. For the CDR3, the DNA is TGTGCCATCAGTGGGCTCGGCGGGGGCGGCACAGATACGCAGTATTTT. Its protein product is CAISGLGGGGTDTQYF.

This sequence joins TRBV29-1 and TRBJ2-1; 8 bases are a match to TRBD2. CDR1 and CDR2 (germline): SQVTM, ANQGSEA. This CDR3 has 15 residues. Trimming cost V 5 bases and J 3 bases; bases outside gene matches: 9. The CDR3 sequence is CSVSQRGPNYNEQFF. The CDR3 bases are TGCAGCGTTTCGCAGCGGGGGCCAAACTACAATGAGCAGTTCTTC.

This chain joins TRBV9 and TRBJ1-2; perhaps TRBD1 as D (5 bases). The CDR3 extends over 12 amino acids. The V end was cut by 3 bases, the J end by 8 bases, with 11 bases between. Germline lookup yields CDR1 SGDLS and CDR2 YYNGEE. CDR3 loop: CASSETARGYTF. The CDR3 nucleotides read TGTGCCAGCAGCGAGACAGCTCGCGGCTACACCTTC.

In this sample, this clone turned up once. The chain employs TRBV24-1 and TRBJ1-5; D remains ambiguous. V was shortened by 2 bases and J by 1 base, with 11 bases between the two germline ends. Germline V gives CDR1 KGHDR, CDR2 SFDVKD. This CDR3 is built from 16 residues. As DNA, the CDR3 is TGTGCCACCAGTGATTCCGCAGTGTCCAGCAATCAGCCCCAGCATTTT. This encodes CATSDSAVSSNQPQHF.

The rearrangement joins TRBV2 to TRBJ2-2, with D unclear. Trimming pared 2 bases from V and 6 bases from J, leaving 13 bases between. The germline gives CDR1 SNHLY, CDR2 FYNNEI. This CDR3 has 15 residues. The CDR3 nucleotides are TGTGCCAGCAGTGAACGGGTCCGGTTGGCCGGGGAGCTGTTTTTT. It codes for CASSERVRLAGELFF.

This clone was observed once. The chain combines TRBV12-3 or TRBV12-4 with TRBJ2-2; D remains unclear. V was trimmed by 4 bases and J by 4 bases, leaving 7 bases between them. The length of the CDR3 is 13 residues. The CDR3 here is CASSSRVTGELFF. The CDR3 DNA sequence: TGTGCCAGCAGTTCCCGTGTCACCGGGGAGCTGTTTTTT.

This clone was observed once. The rearrangement joins TRBV11-2 to TRBJ2-5; D might be TRBD2 (6 bases). The CDR3 covers 15 residues. Germline CDR1 reads SGHAT; CDR2 reads FQNNGV. V was clipped by 4 bases and J by 5 bases, with 17 bases between them. The CDR3 region has the DNA TGTGCCAGCAGCTCCGTCGGTGGGAGGATCGAGACCCAGTACTTC. It translates to CASSSVGGRIETQYF.

About this clone: This same CDR3 is encoded by further DNA sequences in the sample. The chain joins TRBV10-3 to TRBJ2-5; D is undetermined. Trimming shortened V by 6 bases and J by 1 base, and 3 bases separated the two germline ends. CDR1 and CDR2 (germline): ENHRY, SYGVKD. This CDR3 is built from 11 residues. CDR3 DNA: TGTGCCATCAGGGCCCAAGAGACCCAGTACTTC. It encodes CAIRAQETQYF.

In the case of this clone: One end of the junction does not line up with germline, which may come from a read error. This rearrangement joins TRBV7-9 to TRBJ2-4; TRBD1 is a possible D gene (6 bases). In germline, CDR1 is SEHNR, CDR2 FQNEAQ (reference sequence). The CDR3 consists of 13 residues. The CDR3 loop is CASSLGAKNIQNF. CDR3 bases: TGTGCCAGCAGCTTGGGGGCAAAGAACATTCAGAACTTC.

The V call is TRBV19, the J call TRBJ2-7; 12 bases match TRBD2. The CDR3 runs 16 residues. The germline CDR1 and CDR2 sequences are LNHDA and SQIVND (reference sequence). Germline trimming cut 3 bases from V and 1 base from J; bases unmatched to any gene: 4. CDR3 nucleotides: TGTGCCAGTAGTATCGTGACTAGCGGGAGTTCCTACGAGCAGTACTTC. This encodes CASSIVTSGSSYEQYF.

V and J are TRBV10-3 and TRBJ1-1; TRBD1 matches at 9 bases. This CDR3 is built from 12 residues. The V and J ends lost 4 bases and 10 bases, in that order; junction bases with no gene match: 4. Germline loops: CDR1 ENHRY, CDR2 SYGVKD. CDR3 sequence: CAISGDRASAFF. The CDR3, as DNA: TGTGCCATCAGTGGGGACAGGGCATCAGCTTTCTTT.

The rearrangement joins TRBV5-1 to TRBJ1-1; D is perhaps TRBD1 (6 bases). CDR3 length equals 14 residues. V lost 2 bases and J lost 4, with 12 bases in between. Germline V CDR1 and CDR2: SGHRS, YFSETQ. CDR3 nucleotide sequence: TGCGCCAGCAGCTTCCGCGGGGGGCCCACTGAAGCTTTCTTT. Translated, it gives CASSFRGGPTEAFF.

This clone showed up just once. V and J are TRBV3-1 (or the pseudogene TRBV3-2) and TRBJ2-1; D remains ambiguous. In germline, CDR1 is LGHDT, CDR2 YNNKEL (reference sequence). The CDR3 runs to 12 residues. V was cut by 0 bases and J by 11 bases, with 8 bases left in between. The CDR3 region is CASSQDQAQQFF. In DNA, the CDR3 is TGTGCCAGCAGCCAAGATCAAGCCCAGCAGTTCTTC.

The chain couples TRBV12-3 or TRBV12-4 to TRBJ1-6; D might be TRBD1 (6 bases). Trimming removed 1 base from V and 14 bases from J, with 9 bases in between. The CDR3 consists of 12 residues. CDR3 sequence (DNA): TGTGCCAGCAGTTTAGACAGGGCATCCCTCCACTTT. It encodes CASSLDRASLHF.

The rearrangement links TRBV5-1 to TRBJ2-2, with no clear D. The germline gives CDR1 SGHRS, CDR2 YFSETQ. The CDR3 consists of 12 residues. Trimming stripped 6 bases from V and 1 base from J, with 4 bases between. DNA of the CDR3: TGCGCCAGCAACAAGAACACCGGGGAGCTGTTTTTT. Translating it yields CASNKNTGELFF. Using reference TRBV5-1 and TRBJ2-2 for the parts outside the CDR3, the full variable domain is KAGVTQTPRYLIKTRGQQVTLSCSPISGHRSVSWYQQTPGQGLQFLFEYFSETQRNKGNFPGRFSGRQFSNSRSEMNVSTLELGDSALYLCASNKNTGELFFGEGSRLTVL.

This clone was seen more than once but under ten times. The chain joins TRBV6-6 to TRBJ2-7; TRBD1 aligns across 9 bases. Trimming removed 2 bases from V and 10 bases from J; junction bases left unmatched: 15. Germline loops: CDR1 MNHNY, CDR2 SVGAGI (reference sequence). The CDR3 spans 16 residues. The CDR3 protein is CASSYPGIDRGTLQYF. CDR3 nucleotide sequence: TGTGCCAGCAGTTACCCCGGCATCGACAGGGGGACCCTCCAGTACTTC.

The chain carries TRBV6-1 and TRBJ2-7; 7 bases are a match to TRBD1. This CDR3 contains 15 residues. CDR1 is MNHNS, CDR2 SASEGT, per germline. Germline trimming cut 1 base from V and 2 bases from J; bases unmatched to any gene: 5. CDR3 loop: CASSEGTGFPYEQYF. In nucleotides, the CDR3 is TGTGCCAGCAGTGAAGGGACAGGTTTCCCCTACGAGCAGTACTTC.

The gene calls are TRBV5-4 and TRBJ2-5, with D unresolved. The germline CDR1 and CDR2 sequences are SGHNT and YYREEE (reference sequence). Trimming removed 3 bases from V and 0 bases from J, with 3 bases in between. This CDR3 has 12 residues. CDR3 loop: CASSSNQETQYF. The CDR3 coding sequence is TGTGCCAGCAGCTCAAACCAAGAGACCCAGTACTTC.